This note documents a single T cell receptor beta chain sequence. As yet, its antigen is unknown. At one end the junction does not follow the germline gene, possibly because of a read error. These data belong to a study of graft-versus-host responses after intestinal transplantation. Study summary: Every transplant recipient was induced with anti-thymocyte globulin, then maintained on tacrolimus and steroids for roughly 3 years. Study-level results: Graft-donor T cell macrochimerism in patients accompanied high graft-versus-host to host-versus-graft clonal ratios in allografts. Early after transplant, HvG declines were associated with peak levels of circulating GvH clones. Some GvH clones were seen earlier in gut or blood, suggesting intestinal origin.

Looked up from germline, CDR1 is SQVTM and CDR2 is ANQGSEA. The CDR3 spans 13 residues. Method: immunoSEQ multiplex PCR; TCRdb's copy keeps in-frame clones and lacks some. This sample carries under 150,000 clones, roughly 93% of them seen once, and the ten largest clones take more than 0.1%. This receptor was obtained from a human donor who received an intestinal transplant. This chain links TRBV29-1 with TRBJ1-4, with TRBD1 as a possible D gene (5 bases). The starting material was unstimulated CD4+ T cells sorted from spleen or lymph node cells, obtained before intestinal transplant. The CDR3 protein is CSVEGATNEKLFF. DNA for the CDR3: TGCAGCGTGGAAGGGGCAACTAATGAAAAACTGTTTTTT.